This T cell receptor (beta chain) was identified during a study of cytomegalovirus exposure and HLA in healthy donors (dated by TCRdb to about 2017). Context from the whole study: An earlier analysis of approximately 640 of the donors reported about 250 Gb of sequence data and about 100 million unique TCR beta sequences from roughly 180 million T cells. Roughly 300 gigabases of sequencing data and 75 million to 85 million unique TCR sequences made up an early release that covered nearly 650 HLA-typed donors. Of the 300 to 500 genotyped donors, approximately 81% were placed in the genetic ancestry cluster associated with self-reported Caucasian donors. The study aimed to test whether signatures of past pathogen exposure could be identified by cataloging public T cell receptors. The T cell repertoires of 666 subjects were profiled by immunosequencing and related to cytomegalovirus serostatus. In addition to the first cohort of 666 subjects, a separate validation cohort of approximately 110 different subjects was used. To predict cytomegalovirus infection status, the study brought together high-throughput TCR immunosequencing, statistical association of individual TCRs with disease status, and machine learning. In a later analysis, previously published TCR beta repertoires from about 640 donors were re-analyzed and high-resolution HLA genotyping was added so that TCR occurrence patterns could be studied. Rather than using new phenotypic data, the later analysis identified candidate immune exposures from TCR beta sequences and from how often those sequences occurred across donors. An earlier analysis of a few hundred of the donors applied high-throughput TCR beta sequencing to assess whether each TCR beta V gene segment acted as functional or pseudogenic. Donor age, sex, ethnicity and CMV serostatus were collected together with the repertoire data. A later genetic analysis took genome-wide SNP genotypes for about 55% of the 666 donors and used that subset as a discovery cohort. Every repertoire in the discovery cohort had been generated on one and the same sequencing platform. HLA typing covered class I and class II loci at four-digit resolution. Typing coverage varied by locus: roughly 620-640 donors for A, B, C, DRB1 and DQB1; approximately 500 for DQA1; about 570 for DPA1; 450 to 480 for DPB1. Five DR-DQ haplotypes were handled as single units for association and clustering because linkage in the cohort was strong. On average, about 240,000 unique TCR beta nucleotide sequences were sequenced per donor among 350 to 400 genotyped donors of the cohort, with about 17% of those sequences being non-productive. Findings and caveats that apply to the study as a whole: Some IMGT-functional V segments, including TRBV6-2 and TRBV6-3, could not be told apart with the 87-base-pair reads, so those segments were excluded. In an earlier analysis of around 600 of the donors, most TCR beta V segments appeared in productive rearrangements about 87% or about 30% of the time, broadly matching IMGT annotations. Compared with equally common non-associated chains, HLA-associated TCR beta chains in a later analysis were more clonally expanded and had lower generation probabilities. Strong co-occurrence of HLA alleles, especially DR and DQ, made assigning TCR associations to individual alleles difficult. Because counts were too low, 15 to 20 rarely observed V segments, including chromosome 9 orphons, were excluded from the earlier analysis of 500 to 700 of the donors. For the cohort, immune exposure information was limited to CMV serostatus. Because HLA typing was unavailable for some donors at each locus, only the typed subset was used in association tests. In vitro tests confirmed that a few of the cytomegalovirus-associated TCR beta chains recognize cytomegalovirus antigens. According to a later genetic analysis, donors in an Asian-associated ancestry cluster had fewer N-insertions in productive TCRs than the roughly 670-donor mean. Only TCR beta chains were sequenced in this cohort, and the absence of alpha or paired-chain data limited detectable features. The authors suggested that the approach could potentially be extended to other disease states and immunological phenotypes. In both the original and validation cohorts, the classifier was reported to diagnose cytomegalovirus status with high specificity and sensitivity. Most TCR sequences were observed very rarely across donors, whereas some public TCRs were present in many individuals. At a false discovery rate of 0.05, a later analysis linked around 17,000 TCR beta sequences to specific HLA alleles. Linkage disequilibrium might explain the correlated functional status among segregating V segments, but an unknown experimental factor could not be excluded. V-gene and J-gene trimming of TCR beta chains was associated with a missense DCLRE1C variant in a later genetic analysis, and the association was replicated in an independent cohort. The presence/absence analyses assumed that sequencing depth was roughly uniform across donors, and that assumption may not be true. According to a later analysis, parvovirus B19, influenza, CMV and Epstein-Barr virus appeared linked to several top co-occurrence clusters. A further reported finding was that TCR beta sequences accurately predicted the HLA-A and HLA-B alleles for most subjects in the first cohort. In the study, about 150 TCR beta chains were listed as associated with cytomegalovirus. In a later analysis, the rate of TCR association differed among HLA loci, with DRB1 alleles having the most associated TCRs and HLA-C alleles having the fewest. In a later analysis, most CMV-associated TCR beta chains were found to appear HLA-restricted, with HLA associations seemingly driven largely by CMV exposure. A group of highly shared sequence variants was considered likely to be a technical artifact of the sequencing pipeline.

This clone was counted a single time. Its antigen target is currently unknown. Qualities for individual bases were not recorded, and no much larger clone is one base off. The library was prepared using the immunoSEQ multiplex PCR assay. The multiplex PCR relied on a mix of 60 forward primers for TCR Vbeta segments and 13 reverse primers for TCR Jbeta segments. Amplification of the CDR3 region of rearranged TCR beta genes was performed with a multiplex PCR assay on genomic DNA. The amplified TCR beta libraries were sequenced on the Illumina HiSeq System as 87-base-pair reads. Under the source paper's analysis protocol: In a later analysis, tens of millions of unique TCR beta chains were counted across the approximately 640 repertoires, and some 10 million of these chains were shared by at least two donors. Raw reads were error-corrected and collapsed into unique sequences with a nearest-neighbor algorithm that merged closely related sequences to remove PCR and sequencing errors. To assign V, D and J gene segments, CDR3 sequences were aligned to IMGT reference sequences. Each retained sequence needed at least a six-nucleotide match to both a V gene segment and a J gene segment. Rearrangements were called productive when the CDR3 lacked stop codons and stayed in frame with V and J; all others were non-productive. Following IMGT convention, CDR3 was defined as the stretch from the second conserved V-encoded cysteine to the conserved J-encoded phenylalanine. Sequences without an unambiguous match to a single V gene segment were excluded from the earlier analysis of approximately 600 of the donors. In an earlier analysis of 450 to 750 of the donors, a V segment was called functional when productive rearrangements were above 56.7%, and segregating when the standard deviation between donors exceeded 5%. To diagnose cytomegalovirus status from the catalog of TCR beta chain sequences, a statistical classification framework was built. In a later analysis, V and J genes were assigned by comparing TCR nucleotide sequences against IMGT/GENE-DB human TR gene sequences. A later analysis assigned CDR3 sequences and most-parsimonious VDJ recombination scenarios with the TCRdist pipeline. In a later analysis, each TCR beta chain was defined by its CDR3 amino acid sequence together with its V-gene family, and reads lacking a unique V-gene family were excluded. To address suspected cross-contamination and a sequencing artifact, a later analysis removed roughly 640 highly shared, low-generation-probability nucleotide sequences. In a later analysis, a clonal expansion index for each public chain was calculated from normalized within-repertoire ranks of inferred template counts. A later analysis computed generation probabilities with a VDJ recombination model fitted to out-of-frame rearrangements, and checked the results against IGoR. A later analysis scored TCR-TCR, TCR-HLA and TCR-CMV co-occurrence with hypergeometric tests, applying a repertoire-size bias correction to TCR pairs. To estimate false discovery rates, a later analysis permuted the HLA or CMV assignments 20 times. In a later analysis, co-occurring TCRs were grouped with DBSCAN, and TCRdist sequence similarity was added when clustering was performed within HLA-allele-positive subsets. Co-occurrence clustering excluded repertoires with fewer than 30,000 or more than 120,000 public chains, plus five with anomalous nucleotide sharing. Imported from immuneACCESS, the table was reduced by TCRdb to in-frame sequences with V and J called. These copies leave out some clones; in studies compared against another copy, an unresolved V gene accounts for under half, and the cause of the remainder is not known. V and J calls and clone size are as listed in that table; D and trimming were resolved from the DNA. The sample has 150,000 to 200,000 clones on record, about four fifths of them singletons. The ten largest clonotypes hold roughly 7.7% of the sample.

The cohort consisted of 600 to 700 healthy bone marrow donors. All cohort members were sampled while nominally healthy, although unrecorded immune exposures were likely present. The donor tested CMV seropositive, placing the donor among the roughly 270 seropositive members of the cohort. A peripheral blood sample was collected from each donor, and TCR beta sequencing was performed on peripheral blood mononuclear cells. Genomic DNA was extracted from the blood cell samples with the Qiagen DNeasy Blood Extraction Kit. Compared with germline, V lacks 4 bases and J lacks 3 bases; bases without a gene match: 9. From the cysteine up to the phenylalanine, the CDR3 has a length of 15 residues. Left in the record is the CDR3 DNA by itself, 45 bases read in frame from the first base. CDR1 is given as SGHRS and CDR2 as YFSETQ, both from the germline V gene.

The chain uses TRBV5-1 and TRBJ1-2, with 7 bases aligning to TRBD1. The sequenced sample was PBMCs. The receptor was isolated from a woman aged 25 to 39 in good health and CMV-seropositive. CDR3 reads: CASSTRQGSDYGYTF. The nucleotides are TGCGCCAGCAGCACCCGACAGGGCTCCGACTATGGCTACACCTTC.